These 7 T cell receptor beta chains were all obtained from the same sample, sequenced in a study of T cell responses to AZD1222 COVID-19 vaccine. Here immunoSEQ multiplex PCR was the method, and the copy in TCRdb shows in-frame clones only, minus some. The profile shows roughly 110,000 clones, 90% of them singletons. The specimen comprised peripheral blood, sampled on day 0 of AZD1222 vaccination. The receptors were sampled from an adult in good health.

CDR3 nucleotides: TGTGCCAGCAGTGAGTTGGACAGGCGCACTGAAGCTTTCTTT. It yields the protein CASSELDRRTEAFF. The chain uses TRBV6-1 and TRBJ1-1; 7 bases are a match to TRBD1. CDR1 and CDR2 (germline): MNHNS, SASEGT. V shed 3 bases, J shed 4 bases, and the junction held 5 bases outside the gene matches. CDR3 length: 14 amino acids.

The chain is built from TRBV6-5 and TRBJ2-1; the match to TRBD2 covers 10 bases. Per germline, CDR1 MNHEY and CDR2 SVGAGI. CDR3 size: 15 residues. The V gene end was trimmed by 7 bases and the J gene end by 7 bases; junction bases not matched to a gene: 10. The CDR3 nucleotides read TGTGCCAGCACTCTACTAGCGGGACCCGGGAATGAGCAGTTCTTC. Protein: CASTLLAGPGNEQFF.

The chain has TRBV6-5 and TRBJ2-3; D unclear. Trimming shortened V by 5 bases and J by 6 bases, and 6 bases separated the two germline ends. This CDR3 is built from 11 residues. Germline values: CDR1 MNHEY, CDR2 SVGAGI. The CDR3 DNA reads TGTGCCAGCAGTATGCGGGATACGCAGTATTTT. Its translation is CASSMRDTQYF.

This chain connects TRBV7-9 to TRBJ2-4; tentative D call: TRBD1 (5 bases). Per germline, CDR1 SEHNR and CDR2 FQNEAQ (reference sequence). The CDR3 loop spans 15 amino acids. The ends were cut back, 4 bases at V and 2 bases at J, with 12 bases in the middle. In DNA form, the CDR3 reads TGTGCCAGCAGCTCCCCAGGGCTCTCCAAAAACATTCAGTACTTC. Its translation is CASSSPGLSKNIQYF.

The chain's CDR3 is CASSLTSGSTVDTQYF. Written as DNA, the CDR3 is TGTGCCAGCAGCTTAACTAGCGGGAGTACGGTAGATACGCAGTATTTT. This chain connects TRBV11-3 to TRBJ2-3; 11 bases align to TRBD2. Trimming took 2 bases from V and 5 from J; bases not matched to a gene: 6. Germline V lookup: CDR1 SGHNT, CDR2 YENEEA. This CDR3 region has 16 residues.

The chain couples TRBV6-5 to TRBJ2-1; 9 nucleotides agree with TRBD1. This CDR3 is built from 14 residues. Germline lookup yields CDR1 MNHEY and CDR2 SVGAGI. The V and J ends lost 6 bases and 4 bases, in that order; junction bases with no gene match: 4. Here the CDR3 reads CASRQGTGYNEQFF. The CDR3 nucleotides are TGTGCCAGCAGGCAAGGGACAGGGTACAATGAGCAGTTCTTC.

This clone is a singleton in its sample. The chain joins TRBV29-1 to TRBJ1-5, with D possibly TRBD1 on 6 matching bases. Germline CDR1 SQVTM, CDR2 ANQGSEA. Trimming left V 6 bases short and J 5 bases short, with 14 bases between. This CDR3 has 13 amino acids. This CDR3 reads CSVRGGTDQPQHF. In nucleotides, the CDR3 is TGCAGCGTCCGAGGGGGGACCGATCAGCCCCAGCATTTT.